The 6 T cell receptor beta chains in this list originate from one sample, sequenced in a study of blood T cells in healthy people across ages. Alongside a J-beta primer mix, a sample-barcoded 5' primer served in a second PCR lasting roughly 6 to 11 cycles. TCRdb re-called the 5' RACE reads through MiXCR, storing one row per CDR3 protein. The data show roughly 1 million distinct CDR3 sequences, around 27% seen once. These data were also filed under a second study, of T cells of mothers and their children.

Sequenced input: blood. The source is a girl aged 2-10 years in good health.

The CDR3 loop is CASGSPRGEAFF. The CDR3 bases are TGTGCTAGTGGTTCGCCCAGGGGAGAAGCTTTCTTT. This chain links TRBV12-5 with TRBJ1-1; possible D gene TRBD1, 6 bases. Trimming pared 4 bases from V and 8 bases from J, leaving 11 bases between. This CDR3 contains 12 residues. Germline V CDR1 and CDR2: LGHNT, FRNRAP.

This chain connects TRBV9 to TRBJ2-1; D might be TRBD2 (5 bases). Germline V gene sequence: CDR1 SGDLS, CDR2 YYNGEE. This CDR3 region has 15 residues. V shed 0 bases and J shed 2 bases, with 9 bases lying between them. This CDR3 is CASSVGGGAYNEQFF. DNA for the CDR3: TGTGCCAGCAGCGTAGGTGGAGGAGCCTACAATGAGCAGTTCTTC.

The chain links TRBV29-1 to TRBJ2-5; D remains unclear. The end of the DNA aligns better with TRBJ2-7, so the J call may be wrong. CDR3 length: 12 amino acids. CDR1 SQVTM and CDR2 ANQGSEA come from the germline V gene. CDR3 residues: CSVEAEAYEQYF. For the CDR3, the DNA is TGCAGCGTTGAGGCCGAAGCCTACGAGCAGTACTTC.

The chain is built from TRBV6-5 and TRBJ1-2; D may be TRBD1 (5 bases). Germline V lookup: CDR1 MNHEY, CDR2 SVGAGI. V was trimmed by 6 bases and J by 8 bases, leaving 19 bases between them. This CDR3 spans 14 amino acids. This chain's CDR3 is CASSKQASVNGYTF. The CDR3 nucleotides read TGTGCCAGCAGCAAACAGGCGTCAGTGAACGGCTACACCTTC.

V is TRBV7-9 and J is TRBJ1-2; no clear D gene. V shed 1 base and J shed 5 bases, with 11 bases lying between them. Germline lookup yields CDR1 SEHNR and CDR2 FQNEAQ (reference sequence). This CDR3 spans 14 amino acids. CDR3 sequence reads: CASSLDSVLYGYTF. CDR3 bases: TGTGCCAGCAGCTTAGACTCCGTGCTTTATGGCTACACCTTC.

This clonotype showed up just a few times. The chain combines TRBV27 with TRBJ1-2; 7 positions agree with TRBD1. CDR1 and CDR2 from the germline V gene are MNHEY and SMNVEV (reference sequence). With V trimmed by 5 bases and J by 2 bases, 5 bases remained unmatched. The CDR3 is 14 residues long. CDR3 bases: TGTGCCAGCAGTACCTCACAGGGGAACTATGGCTACACCTTC. Protein: CASSTSQGNYGYTF.